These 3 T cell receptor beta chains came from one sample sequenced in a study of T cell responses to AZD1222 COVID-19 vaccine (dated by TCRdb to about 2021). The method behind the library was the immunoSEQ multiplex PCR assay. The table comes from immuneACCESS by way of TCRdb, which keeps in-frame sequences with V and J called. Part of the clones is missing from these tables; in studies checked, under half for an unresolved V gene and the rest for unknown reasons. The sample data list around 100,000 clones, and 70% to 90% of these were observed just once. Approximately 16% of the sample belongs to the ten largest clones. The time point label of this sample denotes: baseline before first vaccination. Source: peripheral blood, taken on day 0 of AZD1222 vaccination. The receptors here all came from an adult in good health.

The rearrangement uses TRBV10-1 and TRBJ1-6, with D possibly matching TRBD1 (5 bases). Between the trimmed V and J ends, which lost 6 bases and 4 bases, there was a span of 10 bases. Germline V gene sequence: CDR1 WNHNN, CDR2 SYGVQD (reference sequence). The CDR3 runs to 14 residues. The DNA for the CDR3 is TGCGCCAGCAGGGGACCGAATTATAATTCACCCCTCCACTTT. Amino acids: CASRGPNYNSPLHF.

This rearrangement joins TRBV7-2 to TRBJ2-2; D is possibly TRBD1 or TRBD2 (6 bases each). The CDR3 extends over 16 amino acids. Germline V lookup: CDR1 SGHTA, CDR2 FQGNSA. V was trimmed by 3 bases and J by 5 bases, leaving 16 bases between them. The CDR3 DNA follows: TGTGCCAGCAGCTTTAGACAGGTCGCGGGGACCGGGGAGCTGTTTTTT. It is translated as CASSFRQVAGTGELFF.

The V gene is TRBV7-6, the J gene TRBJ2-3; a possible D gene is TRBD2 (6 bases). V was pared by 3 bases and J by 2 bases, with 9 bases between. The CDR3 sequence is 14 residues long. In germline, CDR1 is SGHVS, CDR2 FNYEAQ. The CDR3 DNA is TGTGCCAGCAGCTTTGGGGGGTTCACAGATACGCAGTATTTT. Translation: CASSFGGFTDTQYF.